This TCR beta chain was identified in a study of cytomegalovirus exposure and HLA in healthy donors. PCR employed 60 Vbeta and 13 Jbeta primers. Sequencing was performed with immunoSEQ multiplex PCR; in TCRdb, only in-frame clones are kept and a portion is missing. The repertoire holds about 140,000 clones, with approximately 80% as singletons. Healthy bone marrow donors made up the cohort. The count of this clone is one. Sequencing input: PBMCs. The source of this sequence is a male donor in good health and CMV-seronegative.

CDR3 bases: TGTGCCAGCAGCTTAAAGGCGGGGTCTAGCACAGATACGCAGTATTTT. Protein sequence: CASSLKAGSSTDTQYF. This rearrangement joins TRBV7-3 to TRBJ2-3, with a possible D match to TRBD2 (6 bases). Per germline, CDR1 SGHTA and CDR2 FQGTGA. Trimming took off 1 base at V and 0 bases at J, with 11 bases between the two ends. CDR3 length: 16 amino acids.